The T cell receptor (beta chain) under discussion was sequenced for a study of Graves' ophthalmopathy and Graves' hyperthyroidism (dated by TCRdb to between 2018 and 2020). About the investigation overall: Hyperthyroidism was considered stable if no progression to ophthalmopathy occurred within 18 months of follow-up. In about six hyperthyroidism patients, the T-cell repertoires found in thyroid tissue were compared with those found in blood. For independent validation, a separate cohort was made up of 18 hyperthyroidism patients plus 17 patients who later progressed from hyperthyroidism to ophthalmopathy. TCR beta repertoire signatures were used to distinguish Graves' ophthalmopathy from Graves' hyperthyroidism and to predict progression to ophthalmopathy. In total, around 140 blood samples were TCR-sequenced: 43 ophthalmopathy, about 75 hyperthyroidism and about 17 hyperthyroidism-to-ophthalmopathy patients. To explore V-J signatures that separate ophthalmopathy from hyperthyroidism, a discovery set of 100 patients was enrolled, consisting of about 43 with ophthalmopathy and fewer than 60 with stable hyperthyroidism. Following sampling, methimazole starting at 30 mg daily was administered to hyperthyroidism patients, and high-dose intravenous methylprednisolone was administered to ophthalmopathy patients. General study outcomes and caveats: No statistical method was used to predetermine the sample size, and group allocation was not hidden from the investigators. The 13-signature model separated ophthalmopathy from stable hyperthyroidism with 85% to 90% sensitivity and about 81% specificity in cross-validation, and 80%/75% in the test set. In validation, the model predicted ophthalmopathy progression with over 60% sensitivity and approximately 75% specificity; roughly 12 predicted patients were CT-confirmed with GO in a median of around 6 months. Most expanded thyroid clonotypes with frequency above 0.001 were also detected in blood, suggesting blood repertoires may reflect the thyroid immune response.

TCR beta CDR3 regions were amplified from RNA transcripts for repertoire sequencing. The first round of RT-PCR was done with HTBI primers and the Qiagen OneStep RT-PCR kit, and was followed by a second round of multiplex PCR, then size selection and purification. Libraries were sequenced on an Illumina HiSeq2000 using paired-end 100 bp reads. Regarding the original processing steps: SOAPnuke was used to process the reads, throwing out any read that had adapters, had uncalled bases, had a mean Phred below 15, or lacked an exact constant-primer or identifier match. COPE v1.2.5 was used to merge high-quality paired reads. Unique nucleotide sequences were defined as clonotypes and aligned to IMGT TRB V, D and J references using MiTCR v1.1. Analysis was restricted to V-J combinations with a frequency above 0.0001, which covered roughly 99% of repertoires. For each V-J combination, a TCR clonal expansion and chaos score was defined as the ratio of F50 clonal expansion to chaos observed in the TCRdist matrix. Welch's t-statistics and random forest were used to reduce the features to roughly 14 V-J combinations, which were then used as input to a naive Bayes classifier. The Morisita-Horn index was used to measure how similar the thyroid and blood repertoires were. In-frame beta chains were kept once TCRdb had trimmed the public reads at Q25 with fastp and called clones with MiXCR. Identical CDR3 protein sequences are pooled into one entry, listed with their most common genes and DNA. The V and J calls follow TCRdb's processing rather than the paper's. This sample comprises 500,000 to 600,000 distinct CDR3 sequences, less than 45% of them detected only once. The ten largest clones represent 4% to 5% of the sample.

The hyperthyroidism patients were 18 to 65 years old and newly diagnosed, with a disease duration of less than 2 months. Anyone with other autoimmune diseases, uncontrolled infections, pregnancy or lactation was excluded from the study. Clinical symptoms, serum thyroxine, TRAb, thyroid ultrasound and orbital computed tomography were used for diagnosis. Total RNA was extracted using Trizol reagent, and RNA quality was checked on an Agilent 2100 Bioanalyzer. This clonotype appeared many times. Its antigen remains unidentified. The sample holds no much larger clone one base away, and base qualities are not on file. The TCR originated in an adult man with Graves' hyperthyroidism. Input material: peripheral blood or thyroid tissue (not recorded which).

The CDR3 reads as follows: CSAIRGDSGWEQYF. The DNA is TGCAGTGCTATCCGGGGTGATTCGGGGTGGGAGCAGTACTTC. The chain is made from TRBV20-1 and TRBJ2-7; tentative D gene TRBD2, with 5 bases matching. The CDR3 runs 14 residues from the cysteine to the phenylalanine. This entry keeps only the CDR3 DNA: 42 bases, framed from base 1. Trimming at the junction amounts to 4 bases on V and 7 bases on J, and the germline ends lie 20 bases apart. CDR1 and CDR2 were assigned from the germline V gene (reference sequence) as DFQATT and SNEGSKA.